This TCR beta chain was captured in a study of blood T cell repertoires in COVID-19. This clone was recorded a few times. Per germline, CDR1 SGHAT and CDR2 FQNNGV. The ends were cut back, 0 bases at V and 8 bases at J, with 13 bases in the middle. The CDR3 contains 14 residues. Study processing details: The assay estimated nucleated cells by amplifying reference gene primers. The assay was immunoSEQ multiplex PCR, and TCRdb's table has in-frame clones only and misses some. V, J and clone size are those of that table, while D and trimming were read from the DNA. The repertoire holds tens of thousands of clones, with under 90% as singletons.

The V call is TRBV11-2, the J call TRBJ2-5, with a possible D match to TRBD1 (5 bases). Sequencing used peripheral blood. The sequence was obtained from a man aged 45 to 65 with active COVID-19. CDR3 DNA: TGTGCCAGCAGCTTAGAAAGGGGTTGGAGCACCCAGTACTTC. It specifies CASSLERGWSTQYF.